This is a list of T cell receptor beta chains from one sample in a study of metastatic and nonmetastatic thyroid tumors. MiXCR re-clonotyped the PCR reads for TCRdb. Here the sample spans roughly 34,000 clones, approximately 15% being singletons. Sequences were obtained from blood. Receptors were obtained from a male donor with papillary thyroid cancer or a benign thyroid nodule (not recorded which). Some clones in this sample may be carry-over from other donors' samples. CDR3s include the opening cysteine and the closing phenylalanine or tryptophan. A D gene is named only where the DNA matches it firmly. Clone size appears in some rows only: once, few, many, or a class for an expanded clone.

clone_size j_call d_call v_call cdr3_aa cdr3_nt
- TRBJ1-1 TRBD1 TRBV19 CASSVTGRTEAFF TGTGCCAGTAGTGTGACAGGGAGAACTGAAGCTTTCTTT
- TRBJ2-7 - TRBV2 CASSGTAHPSYEQYF TGTGCCAGCAGTGGGACAGCCCATCCCTCCTACGAGCAGTACTTC
many TRBJ1-2 - TRBV10-3 CAISESMSEIDGYTF TGTGCCATCAGTGAGTCGATGAGCGAAATTGATGGCTACACCTTC
many TRBJ2-3 - TRBV6-4 CATSRELGTDTQYF TGTGCCACATCGAGGGAGTTGGGCACAGATACGCAGTATTTT
once TRBJ1-5 - TRBV7-9 CASSLGGRNHPQHF TGTGCTAGCAGCTTAGGGGGACGTAATCATCCCCAGCATTTT
- TRBJ1-2 - TRBV15 CATSRGVLNYGYTF TGTGCCACCAGCAGGGGAGTTTTAAACTATGGCTACACCTTC
- TRBJ2-5 TRBD1 TRBV18 CASSSGQGETQYF TGTGCCAGCTCATCCGGACAGGGAGAGACCCAGTACTTC
- TRBJ2-5 TRBD1 TRBV11-2 CASSLSGGAGTQYF TGTGCCAGCAGCTTATCAGGGGGCGCTGGGACCCAGTACTTC
many TRBJ2-7 TRBD2 TRBV30 CAWSKGEGYEQYF TGTGCCTGGAGTAAAGGGGAGGGATACGAGCAGTACTTC
many TRBJ2-7 - TRBV11-2 CASSLVGTQTVGEQYF TGTGCCAGCAGCTTAGTAGGCACTCAAACCGTGGGGGAGCAGTACTTC
many TRBJ1-5 - TRBV27 CASRGILNQPQHF TGTGCCAGCAGGGGAATACTGAATCAGCCCCAGCATTTT
many TRBJ1-2 - TRBV7-9 CASSRAPAGYTF TGTGCCAGCAGCCGAGCCCCTGCCGGCTACACCTTC
many TRBJ1-5 - TRBV11-3 CASSLDKQGLNQPQHF TGTGCCAGCAGCTTAGATAAACAGGGCCTAAATCAGCCCCAGCATTTT
many TRBJ1-3 - TRBV6-5 CASIRAVTGQPSSGNTIYF TGTGCCAGCATTCGGGCGGTAACTGGACAGCCCAGCTCTGGAAACACCATATATTTT
medium-sized TRBJ2-6 - TRBV30 CALNRGSAGANVLTF TGTGCCTTGAACCGGGGTTCGGCTGGGGCCAACGTCCTGACTTTC
many TRBJ1-3 - TRBV6-6 CASSYSAGDYGNTIYF TGTGCCAGCAGTTACTCGGCAGGGGATTATGGAAACACCATATATTTT
- TRBJ2-2 - TRBV28 CASIPAHLRTGELFF TGTGCCAGCATCCCAGCGCATCTGAGAACCGGGGAGCTGTTTTTT